This T cell receptor beta chain originates from a study of cytomegalovirus exposure and HLA in healthy donors. Germline values: CDR1 LGHNA, CDR2 YNFKEQ. This CDR3 spans 19 amino acids. J was trimmed by 7 bases and V by 4 bases; bases with no gene match: 13. Findings and caveats of the study: For most TCR sequences rarity was the rule, although some public TCRs occurred in many donors.

The PCR used 60 Vbeta and 13 Jbeta primers. The table came from immunoSEQ multiplex PCR; TCRdb's copy has only in-frame clones and leaves some out. Its table records under 250,000 clones. Note on this clone: The antigen remains undetermined.

Sample: PBMCs. This TCR came from a girl aged 2 to 10 in good health and CMV-seropositive. The chain has TRBV4-2 and TRBJ2-1; TRBD2 agrees at 16 bases. Here the CDR3 DNA reads TGTGCCAGCAGCCCTTCGGGGACTAGCGGGAGGGCCTTGGGTAATGAGCAGTTCTTC. Translated: CASSPSGTSGRALGNEQFF.